Listed below are T cell receptor beta chains from one sample, sequenced in a study of Graves' ophthalmopathy and Graves' hyperthyroidism. MiXCR was run by TCRdb on the multiplex PCR reads, yielding one entry per CDR3 protein. The table lists fewer than 250,000 distinct CDR3 sequences, approximately 28% of them singletons. Sequencing was performed on peripheral blood. These receptors all stem from a man in his fifties or sixties with Graves' ophthalmopathy. The CDR3 runs from the conserved cysteine through the conserved F or W. D genes are given only for firm matches. Clone size is stated in some rows and not others, as once, few, many or a class when expanded.

v_gene	j_gene	d_gene	abundance	CDR3nt	CDR3aa
TRBV12-3/TRBV12-4	TRBJ2-2	TRBD1	medium-sized	TGTGCCGTCCGGACAGGGGGTCCCGGGGAGCTGTTTTTT	CAVRTGGPGELFF
TRBV29-1	TRBJ2-7	TRBD2	many	TGCAGCGTTGTGGCGGGAGGGAGCTCCTACGAGCAGTACTTC	CSVVAGGSSYEQYF
TRBV4-3	TRBJ2-5	-	once	TGCGCCAGCAGCCAAGGCCTGGGGCAAGAGACCCAGTACTTC	CASSQGLGQETQYF
TRBV6-5	TRBJ2-7	-	many	TGTGCCAGCAGTCGGGGCCGGGACTACGAGCAGTACTTC	CASSRGRDYEQYF
TRBV25-1	TRBJ2-5	-	many	TGTGCCAGCAGTGAATTAATCGGCCGACAGCAAGAGACCCAGTACTTC	CASSELIGRQQETQYF
TRBV18	TRBJ2-7	TRBD2	few	TGTGCCAGCTCACCCGGGACTAATCGCTACGAGCAGTACTTC	CASSPGTNRYEQYF
TRBV7-2	TRBJ1-2	-	many	TGTGCCAGCAGCTTAGGAGGGCTGACCTATGGCTACACCTTC	CASSLGGLTYGYTF
TRBV25-1	TRBJ1-1	TRBD1	-	TGTGCCAGCAGCCCAACGGGACAGGGGGTCGTGGCTTTCTTT	CASSPTGQGVVAFF
TRBV2	TRBJ2-5	TRBD2	many	TGTGCCAGCAGTGACCCGGGACTAGCGGGAGTGGAGGGAGAGACCCAGTACTTC	CASSDPGLAGVEGETQYF
TRBV6-1	TRBJ1-1	TRBD1	-	TGTGCCAGCGAATCGGGACAGGGGTTGCGCGCTTTCTTT	CASESGQGLRAFF
TRBV28	TRBJ1-1	-	many	TGTGCCAGCAGTTTAATCGGGGCGCGGAAGAACACTGAAGCTTTCTTT	CASSLIGARKNTEAFF
TRBV12-5	TRBJ2-5	TRBD1	many	TGTGCTAGTGGTTCAACCCCCGGGACAGGGGAAGAGACCCAGTACTTC	CASGSTPGTGEETQYF
TRBV12-3/TRBV12-4	TRBJ2-7	-	-	TGTGCCAGCAGTTTCCCGATTAGGTCGGACGAGCAGTACTTC	CASSFPIRSDEQYF
TRBV11-2	TRBJ2-2	TRBD2	many	TGTGCCAGCAGCTTATCCGGGACTAGCGGTCGTGGGGAGCTGTTTTTT	CASSLSGTSGRGELFF
TRBV10-3	TRBJ2-7	TRBD2	many	TGTGCCATCCGGGAGGTTCCCCCAGTTTACGAGCAGTACTTC	CAIREVPPVYEQYF
TRBV19	TRBJ1-5	-	-	TGTGCCAGTAGTATTCTGGGGGGCCAGCCCCAGCATTTT	CASSILGGQPQHF
TRBV28	TRBJ2-5	-	many	TGTGCCAGGGAAGAGACCCAGTACTTC	CAREETQYF
TRBV6-5	TRBJ2-4	-	many	TGTGCCAGCAGTTACTCGGATCCCCGAGGGCTCAACATTCAGTACTTC	CASSYSDPRGLNIQYF
TRBV27	TRBJ2-5	-	many	TGTGCCAGCAGTCCACAGATAGTCCGCGAGACCCAGTACTTC	CASSPQIVRETQYF
TRBV7-2	TRBJ2-7	TRBD2	many	TGTGCCAGCAGCTTAGTTAGCGGGGGGGCGGCCGAGCAGTACTTC	CASSLVSGGAAEQYF
TRBV6-2/TRBV6-3	TRBJ2-5	-	few	TGTGCCAGCAGTTGGACCAAAGAGACCCAGTACTTC	CASSWTKETQYF
TRBV28	TRBJ1-5	TRBD1	many	TGTGCCAGCAGTGCTGAGGGGACAGGGGCTCAGCCCCAGCATTTT	CASSAEGTGAQPQHF
TRBV7-2	TRBJ1-2	-	few	TGTGCCAGCAGCTTAGACGGCCAGGGCTACACCTTC	CASSLDGQGYTF
TRBV7-2	TRBJ2-7	-	-	TGTGCCAGCAGCTTAGCGAACATTACGCCCTACGAGCAGTACTTC	CASSLANITPYEQYF
TRBV28	TRBJ2-3	TRBD1	many	TGTGCCAGCAGAGACAGGGTAGGGTACGATACGCAGTATTTT	CASRDRVGYDTQYF
TRBV7-2	TRBJ2-5	-	many	TGTGCCAGCAGCCGAGCTACGGAGACCCAGTACTTC	CASSRATETQYF
TRBV27	TRBJ2-5	-	many	TGTGCCAGCAGCGAAGGGGGCGGGAGTAGTGAAGAGACCCAGTACTTC	CASSEGGGSSEETQYF
TRBV20-1	TRBJ2-4	-	once	TGCAGCGCTAGAGATATTTGGGGACTAGCCAAAAACATTCAGTACTTC	CSARDIWGLAKNIQYF
TRBV19	TRBJ1-5	TRBD1	many	TGTGCCAGTAGTTCCGAGGGGAGGGGACAGGGCGGGCAGCCCCAGCATTTT	CASSSEGRGQGGQPQHF
TRBV3-1	TRBJ1-1	-	many	TGTGCCAGCAGCCTTTACAGGGACCTTGAAGCTTTCTTT	CASSLYRDLEAFF